This T cell receptor beta chain was sequenced for a study of beta chain features in type 1 diabetes. Study information: Examination covered around 110 million sorted cells spanning all samples. Study findings and constraints: Shorter TCRB CDR3s, moderately but significantly so, marked every one of the four CD4+ subsets in Type 1 diabetes patients.

Every donor provided one heparinised blood draw, which averaged approximately 120 mL. About this clone itself: Its specificity is unknown.

Trimming left V 5 bases short and J 4 bases short, with 11 bases between. The CDR3 runs 13 residues. The germline gives CDR1 MNHNY, CDR2 SVGAGI (reference sequence). All of the isolated RNA was reverse transcribed, so expressed TCRB transcripts were sequenced. Sequencing used immunoSEQ multiplex PCR; TCRdb keeps in-frame clones, though not all of them. The sample holds around 250,000 clones, around 13% seen once. The clonotype originates from a man in his thirties or forties with type 1 diabetes. The source material was naive CD4+ T cells from blood. This sequence joins TRBV6-6 and TRBJ1-2; a weak D match, TRBD1 (6 bases). CDR3 loop: CASSAGDAYGYTF. The CDR3 DNA sequence: TGTGCCAGCAGTGCAGGGGACGCCTATGGCTACACCTTC.